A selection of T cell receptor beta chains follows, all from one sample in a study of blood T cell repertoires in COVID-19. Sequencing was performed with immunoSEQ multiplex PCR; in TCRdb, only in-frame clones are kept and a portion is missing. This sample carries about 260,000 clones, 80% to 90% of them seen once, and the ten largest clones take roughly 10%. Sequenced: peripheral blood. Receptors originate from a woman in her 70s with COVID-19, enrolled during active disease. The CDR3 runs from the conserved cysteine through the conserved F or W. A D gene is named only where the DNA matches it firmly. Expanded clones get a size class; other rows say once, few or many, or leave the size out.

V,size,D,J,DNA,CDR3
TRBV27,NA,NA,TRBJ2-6,TGTGCCAGCAGTTTAGTCGGGGGAACCGGGGCCAACGTCCTGACTTTC,CASSLVGGTGANVLTF
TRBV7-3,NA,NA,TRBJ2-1,TGTGCCAGCAGCTTACGCCCCATGGGGACTGGATACAATGAGCAGTTCTTC,CASSLRPMGTGYNEQFF
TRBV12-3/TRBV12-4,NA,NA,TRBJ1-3,TGTGCCAGCAGTTTACACTCTGGAAACACCATATATTTT,CASSLHSGNTIYF
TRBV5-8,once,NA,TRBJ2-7,TGTGCCAGCAGCTTGACAGGGCCCTCGTACTACGAGCAGTACTTC,CASSLTGPSYYEQYF
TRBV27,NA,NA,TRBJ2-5,TGTGCCAGCAGTACCGGGACTTCCTGGGGAGAGACCCAGTACTTC,CASSTGTSWGETQYF
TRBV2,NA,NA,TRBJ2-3,TGTGCCAGCGCTTGGCGACAAGATACGCAGTATTTT,CASAWRQDTQYF
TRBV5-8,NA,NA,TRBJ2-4,TGTGCCAGCAGCGAACCGGGGTATTTAGCCAAAAACATTCAGTACTTC,CASSEPGYLAKNIQYF
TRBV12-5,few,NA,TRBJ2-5,TGTGCTAGTGGTAATACTAGAGGGGAGACCCAGTACTTC,CASGNTRGETQYF
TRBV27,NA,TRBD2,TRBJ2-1,TGTGCCAGCCGCGGGACTAGCGCTTACAATGAGCAGTTCTTC,CASRGTSAYNEQFF
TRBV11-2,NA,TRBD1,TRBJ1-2,TGTGCCAGCAGCTTAGAATACGCCAGGGGGAAAGGTGGCTACACCTTC,CASSLEYARGKGGYTF
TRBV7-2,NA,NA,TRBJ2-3,TGTGCCAGCATGTCTAGGGCGCGGGGATACACAGATACGCAGTATTTT,CASMSRARGYTDTQYF
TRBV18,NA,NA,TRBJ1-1,TGTGCCAGCTCACCATGGGGAGAACAGGAAGCTTTCTTT,CASSPWGEQEAFF
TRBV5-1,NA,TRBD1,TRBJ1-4,TGCGCCAGCAGCGGGGGACAGGGGGCTGAAAAACTGTTTTTT,CASSGGQGAEKLFF
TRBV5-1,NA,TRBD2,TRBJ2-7,TGCGCCAGCAGCTTGAGCGGTCCCGGGACTAGCGGTACCTCCTACGAGCAGTACTTC,CASSLSGPGTSGTSYEQYF
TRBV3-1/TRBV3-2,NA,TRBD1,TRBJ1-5,TGTGCCAGCAGCCAAGATCACAGGGGAAGCAATCAGCCCCAGCATTTT,CASSQDHRGSNQPQHF
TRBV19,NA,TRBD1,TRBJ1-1,TGTGCCAGTAGGGGACAGGGTGGCACTGAAGCTTTCTTT,CASRGQGGTEAFF
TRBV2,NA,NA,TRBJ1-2,TGTGCCAGCAGTGAAGCGCTCGGGATCTATGGCTACACCTTC,CASSEALGIYGYTF
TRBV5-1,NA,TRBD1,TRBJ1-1,TGCGCCAGCAGCTCGGGTCCAACGACAGGGGGATACTTGAACACTGAAGCTTTCTTT,CASSSGPTTGGYLNTEAFF
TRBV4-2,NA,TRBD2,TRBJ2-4,TGTGCCAGCAGCCAAGATTTGGCCAGCAGGGCTAGCGGGGGGTTTGATCAGTACTTC,CASSQDLASRASGGFDQYF
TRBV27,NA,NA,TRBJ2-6,TGTGCCAGCAGTCCCTTGGGGCAGGGGAGCTCTGGGGCCAACGTCCTGACTTTC,CASSPLGQGSSGANVLTF
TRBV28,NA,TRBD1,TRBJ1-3,TGTGCCAGCAGCCCCGGGACAGGTCCCTTGGGAAACACCATATATTTT,CASSPGTGPLGNTIYF
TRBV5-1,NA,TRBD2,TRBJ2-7,TGCGCCAGCAGCGGGGGACTAGCGGGAGTAAGGCTCGAGCAGTACTTC,CASSGGLAGVRLEQYF
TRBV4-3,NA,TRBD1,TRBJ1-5,TGCGCCAGCAGCCAAGACTTGACAGGGGGCCAGCCCCAGCATTTT,CASSQDLTGGQPQHF
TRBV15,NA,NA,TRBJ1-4,TGTGCCACCAGCAGAGACAGGGGAGCCGAAAAACTGTTTTTT,CATSRDRGAEKLFF
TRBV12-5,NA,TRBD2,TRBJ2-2,TGTGCTAGTGGTTTGAGCGGGAGGAACACCGGGGAGCTGTTTTTT,CASGLSGRNTGELFF
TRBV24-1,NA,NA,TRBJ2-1,TGTGCCACCAGTGATTTGTGGCAGGTAGACAATGAGCAGTTCTTC,CATSDLWQVDNEQFF
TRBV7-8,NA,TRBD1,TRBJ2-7,TGTGCCAGCAGCTTACCGGGACAGGGAACCTACGAGCAGTACTTC,CASSLPGQGTYEQYF
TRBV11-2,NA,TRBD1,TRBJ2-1,TGTGCCAGCAGCTTAGGGACAGGGGGAGGGCAGTTCTTC,CASSLGTGGGQFF
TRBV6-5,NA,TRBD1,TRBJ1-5,TGTGCCAGCAGTTTGACAGGGGGCAATCAGCCCCAGCATTTT,CASSLTGGNQPQHF
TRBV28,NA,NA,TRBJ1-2,TGTGCCAGCAGTTTACGGGGGTTCGACTATGGCTACACCTTC,CASSLRGFDYGYTF
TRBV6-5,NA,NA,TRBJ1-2,TGTGCCAGCAGTTACTCGAGTGAATATGGCTACACCTTC,CASSYSSEYGYTF
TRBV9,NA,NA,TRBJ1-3,TGTGCCAGCAGCCCTGGGGCAAACACCATATATTTT,CASSPGANTIYF
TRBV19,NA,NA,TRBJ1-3,TGTGCCAGTAGTACCTCACACGTCTCTGGAAACACCATATATTTT,CASSTSHVSGNTIYF
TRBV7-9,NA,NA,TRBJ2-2,TGTGCCAGCAGCTTGTGGGAGGACACCGGGGAGCTGTTTTTT,CASSLWEDTGELFF
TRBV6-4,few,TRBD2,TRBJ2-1,TGTGCCAGCAGTGTGGGACTAGCGGGGCCACCCTCTTCGAATGAGCAGTTCTTC,CASSVGLAGPPSSNEQFF
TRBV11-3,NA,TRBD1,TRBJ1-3,TGTGCCAGCAGCTTGGGACAGTCACCCGGAAACACCATATATTTT,CASSLGQSPGNTIYF
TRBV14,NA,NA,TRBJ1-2,TGTGCCAGCAGCCAAGTGGGACGCCGGTCCGCGGGGTATGGCTACACCTTC,CASSQVGRRSAGYGYTF
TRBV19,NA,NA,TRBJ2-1,TGTGCCAGTAGTAACAGCCCCCCACTCAATGAGCAGTTCTTC,CASSNSPPLNEQFF
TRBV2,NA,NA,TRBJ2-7,TGTGCCAGCAGTGAAGAGGGGTTCCACGAGCAGTACTTC,CASSEEGFHEQYF
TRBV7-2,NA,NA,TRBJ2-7,TGTGCCAGCAGCTTTGGAGCGGATAGATACGAGCAGTACTTC,CASSFGADRYEQYF
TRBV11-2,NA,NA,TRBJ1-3,TGTGCCAGCAGCTTAGGCGGTTACTCTGGAAACACCATATATTTT,CASSLGGYSGNTIYF
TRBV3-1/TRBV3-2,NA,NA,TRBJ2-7,TGTGCCAGCAGCCCCGGACTTTCCACCTACGAGCAGTACTTC,CASSPGLSTYEQYF
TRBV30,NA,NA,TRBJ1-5,TGTGCCTGGAGTAGGACAGCCGGCAATCAGCCCCAGCATTTT,CAWSRTAGNQPQHF
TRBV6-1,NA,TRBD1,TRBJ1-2,TGTGCCAGCAGTGAGAGCTTGGGGGACAGGGGTGGCTACACCTTC,CASSESLGDRGGYTF
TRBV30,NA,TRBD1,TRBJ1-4,TGTGCCTGGAGTCCGCCGGACAGGGTGGGTGAAAAACTGTTTTTT,CAWSPPDRVGEKLFF
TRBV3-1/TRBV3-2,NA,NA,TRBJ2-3,TGTGCCAGCAGCCAAGAGGGGGGAGGAGATTGGGATACGCAGTATTTT,CASSQEGGGDWDTQYF
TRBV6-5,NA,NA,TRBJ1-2,TGTGCCAGCACTCACAGGGAACTATCTAACTATGGCTACACCTTC,CASTHRELSNYGYTF
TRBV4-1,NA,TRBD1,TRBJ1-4,TGCGCCAGCAGCCAAGGAGACGACAGGGGAATCACTAATGAAAAACTGTTTTTT,CASSQGDDRGITNEKLFF
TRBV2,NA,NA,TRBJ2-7,TGTGCCAGCAGTGAAAGACTTCAGCGTAATTACGAGCAGTACTTC,CASSERLQRNYEQYF
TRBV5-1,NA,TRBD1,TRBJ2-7,TGCGCCAGCAGCTTGTGGGGCCCTCGAGGCGGGACAGGGGGGTACGAGCAGTACTTC,CASSLWGPRGGTGGYEQYF
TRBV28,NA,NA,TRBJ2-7,TGTGCCAGCAGCCCAACGTCCGGGAACTCCTACGAGCAGTACTTC,CASSPTSGNSYEQYF
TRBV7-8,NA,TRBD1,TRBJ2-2,TGTGCCAGCGGCACGGGACAGGGGTACACCGAGGAGCTGTTTTTT,CASGTGQGYTEELFF
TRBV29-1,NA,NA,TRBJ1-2,TGCAGCGTTGGGACAGACGGCTACACCTTC,CSVGTDGYTF
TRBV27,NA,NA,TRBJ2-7,TGTGCCAGCAGTTTAGCGCACTACTCCTACGAGCAGTACTTC,CASSLAHYSYEQYF
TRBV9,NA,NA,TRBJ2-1,TGTGCCAGCAGCGTGGGGGACACGCCTTACAATGAGCAGTTCTTC,CASSVGDTPYNEQFF
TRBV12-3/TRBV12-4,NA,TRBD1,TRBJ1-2,TGTGCCAGCAGGCGGACAGGGGAAGATGGCTACACCTTC,CASRRTGEDGYTF
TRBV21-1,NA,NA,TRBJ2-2,TGTGCCAGCAGCAAAGTAGAGATAGCCGGGAGGTTTACCGGGGAGCTGTTTTTT,CASSKVEIAGRFTGELFF
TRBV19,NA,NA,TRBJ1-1,TGTGCCAGTAGCGCAGCGGCGACGAACACTGAAGCTTTCTTT,CASSAAATNTEAFF
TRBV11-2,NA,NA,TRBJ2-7,TGTGCCAGCAGCACCAGTTACGAGCAGTACTTC,CASSTSYEQYF